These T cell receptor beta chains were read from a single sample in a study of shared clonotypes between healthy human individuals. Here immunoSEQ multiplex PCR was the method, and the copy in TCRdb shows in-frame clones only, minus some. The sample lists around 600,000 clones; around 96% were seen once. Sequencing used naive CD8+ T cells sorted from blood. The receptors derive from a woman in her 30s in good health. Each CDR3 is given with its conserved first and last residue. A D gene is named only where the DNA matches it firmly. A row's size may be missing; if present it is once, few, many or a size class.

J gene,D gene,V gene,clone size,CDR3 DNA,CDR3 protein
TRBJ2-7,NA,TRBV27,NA,TGTGCCAGCAGTCCGCGGGGATCCTACGAGCAGTACTTC,CASSPRGSYEQYF
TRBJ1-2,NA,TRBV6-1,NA,TGTGCCAGCAGTGAAAGGGGGATCGGCTATGGCTACACCTTC,CASSERGIGYGYTF
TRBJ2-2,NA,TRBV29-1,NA,TGCAGCGAGTCGGACGGGTACACCGGGGAGCTGTTTTTT,CSESDGYTGELFF
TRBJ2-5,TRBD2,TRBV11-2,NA,TGTGCCAGCAGCTTAGGAGCGGGAGGAGAAGAGACCCAGTACTTC,CASSLGAGGEETQYF
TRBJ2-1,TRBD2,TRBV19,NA,TGTGCCAGTAGTTCGCGACTAGCGAATGAGCAGTTCTTC,CASSSRLANEQFF
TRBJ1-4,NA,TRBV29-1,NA,TGCAGCGTTATTGAGTCGAGGGGTGAACTGTTTTTT,CSVIESRGELFF
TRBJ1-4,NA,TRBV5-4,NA,TGTGCCAGCAGCGAGGGTGAAAAACTGTTTTTT,CASSEGEKLFF
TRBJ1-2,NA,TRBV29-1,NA,TGCAGCGTCGTCCAGACAGGAGCTAACTATGGCTACACCTTC,CSVVQTGANYGYTF
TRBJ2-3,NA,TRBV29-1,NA,TGCAGCGTTGACGGGGCTGAGAGGGGTACAGATACGCAGTATTTT,CSVDGAERGTDTQYF
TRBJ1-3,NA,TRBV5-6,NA,TGTGCCAGCAGCTTGGGGGGCTCTGGAAACACCATATATTTT,CASSLGGSGNTIYF
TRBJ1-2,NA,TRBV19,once,TGTGCCAGTAGTATCCCCACCAGTTCCTATGGCTACACCTTC,CASSIPTSSYGYTF
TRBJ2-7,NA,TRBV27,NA,TGTGCCAGCAGTTTAAAGTCGGCTGGATACGAGCAGTACTTC,CASSLKSAGYEQYF
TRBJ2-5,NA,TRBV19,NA,TGTGCCAGTAGTCCCACGACAGGTGAAGAGACCCAGTACTTC,CASSPTTGEETQYF
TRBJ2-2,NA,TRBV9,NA,TGTGCCAGCAGCGCCCCCCGGACTGGGGCCACCGGGGAGCTGTTTTTT,CASSAPRTGATGELFF
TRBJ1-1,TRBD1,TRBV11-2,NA,TGTGCCAGCAGCTTAGTCAGGGGACAGGGGGACACTGAAGCTTTCTTT,CASSLVRGQGDTEAFF
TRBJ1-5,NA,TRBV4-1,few,TGCGCCAGCAGCCAAGCTGGGACCTCTCAGCCCCAGCATTTT,CASSQAGTSQPQHF
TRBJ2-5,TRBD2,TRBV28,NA,TGTGCCAGCAGTTTAGGACTAGCGGGAGAGCAACAAGAGACCCAGTACTTC,CASSLGLAGEQQETQYF
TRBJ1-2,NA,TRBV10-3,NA,TGTGCCATCAGTGAATCTTACATGAACTCCTATGGCTACACCTTC,CAISESYMNSYGYTF
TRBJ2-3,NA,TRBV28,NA,TGTGCCAGCAGTTTATCAGGGGACACCACAGATACGCAGTATTTT,CASSLSGDTTDTQYF
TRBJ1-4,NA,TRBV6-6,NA,TGTGCCAGCAGTTCGGGGGACTCGGAAAAACTGTTTTTT,CASSSGDSEKLFF
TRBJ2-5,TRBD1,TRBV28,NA,TGTGCCAGCAGGGGACAGGGAGGATTGAAGACCCAGTACTTC,CASRGQGGLKTQYF
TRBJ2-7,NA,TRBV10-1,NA,TGCGCCAGCAGTGACGACGGATTCCCCTACGAGCAGTACTTC,CASSDDGFPYEQYF
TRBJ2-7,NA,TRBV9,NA,TGTGCCAGCAGCGTAGAGCCGGCGCCAGCTTACGAGCAGTACTTC,CASSVEPAPAYEQYF
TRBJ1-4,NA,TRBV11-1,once,TGTGCCAGCAGCACCGGAAATAATGAAAAACTGTTTTTT,CASSTGNNEKLFF
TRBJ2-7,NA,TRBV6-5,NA,TGTGCCAGCAGTTCCGCTTTCTCAGGGCACTCCTACGAGCAGTACTTC,CASSSAFSGHSYEQYF
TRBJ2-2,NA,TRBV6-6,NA,TGTGCCAGCAGTTACCTGAGGGAGTCCACCGGGGAGCTGTTTTTT,CASSYLRESTGELFF
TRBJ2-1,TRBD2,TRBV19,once,TGTGCCAGTAGTATCGAAACTCTAGCGGGTGGGTACAATGAGCAGTTCTTC,CASSIETLAGGYNEQFF
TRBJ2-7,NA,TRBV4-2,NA,TGTGCCAGCAGCCAAGACAGGGGAACCTACGAGCAGTACTTC,CASSQDRGTYEQYF
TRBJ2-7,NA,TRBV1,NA,TGCACCAGCAGCCAAATGAACAAGCCCGGGACAGCGAAATACGAGCAGTACTTC,CTSSQMNKPGTAKYEQYF
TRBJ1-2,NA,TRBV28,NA,TGTGCCAGCAGTTTCAGGGTTAACTATGGCTACACCTTC,CASSFRVNYGYTF
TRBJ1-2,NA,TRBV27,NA,TGTGCCAGCAGTTTAGGGGGTTCTAACTATGGCTACACCTTC,CASSLGGSNYGYTF
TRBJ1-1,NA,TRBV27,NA,TGTGCCAGCAGTTTGACATTCGGCCCTGAAGCTTTCTTT,CASSLTFGPEAFF
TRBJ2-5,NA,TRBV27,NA,TGTGCCAGCAGTTTATTGCCAATGAGGGAGCAGTACTTC,CASSLLPMREQYF
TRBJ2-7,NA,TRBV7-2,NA,TGTGCCAGCAGCCCTAGCGCGAGCTCCTACGAGCAGTACTTC,CASSPSASSYEQYF
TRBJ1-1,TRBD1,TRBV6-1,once,TGTGCCAGCAGTGTCCAGGGACAGGGAATGTTGAACACTGAAGCTTTCTTT,CASSVQGQGMLNTEAFF
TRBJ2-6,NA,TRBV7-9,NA,TGTGCCACGGACCAAGGGACCTTTATTACTGGGGCCAACGTCCTGACTTTC,CATDQGTFITGANVLTF
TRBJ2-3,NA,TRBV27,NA,TGTGCCAGCAGTTTATCAAGGGGTAGCACAGATACGCAGTATTTT,CASSLSRGSTDTQYF
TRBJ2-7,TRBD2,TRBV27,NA,TGTGCCAGCAGCCTAGCGGGAGTAGGCTACGAGCAGTACTTC,CASSLAGVGYEQYF
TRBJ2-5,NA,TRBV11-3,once,TGTGCCAGCAGCTTTAGCAGGAACCAAGAGACCCAGTACTTC,CASSFSRNQETQYF
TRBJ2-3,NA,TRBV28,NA,TGTGCCAGCAGCGATTACACTACGCAGTATTTT,CASSDYTTQYF
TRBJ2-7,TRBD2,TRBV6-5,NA,TGTGCCAGCAGTACATCCTCAGCGGGAGCCGGCGAGCAGTACTTC,CASSTSSAGAGEQYF
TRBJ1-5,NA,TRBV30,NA,TGTGCCGGGACACAGGTAGATCAGCCCCAGCATTTT,CAGTQVDQPQHF
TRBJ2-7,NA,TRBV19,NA,TGTGCCAGTAACCCAAGTGCGGGCGGAGCCTACGAGCAGTACTTC,CASNPSAGGAYEQYF
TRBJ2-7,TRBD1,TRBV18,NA,TGTGCCAGCCAACCGGGACAGGGGGAATACGAGCAGTACTTC,CASQPGQGEYEQYF
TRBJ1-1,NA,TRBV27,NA,TGTGCCAGCAGTGCCCTTCCGGGCAGGAACACTGAAGCTTTCTTT,CASSALPGRNTEAFF
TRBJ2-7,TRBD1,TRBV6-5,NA,TGTGCCAGCAGTTATCAGGGGGTCCACGAGCAGTACTTC,CASSYQGVHEQYF
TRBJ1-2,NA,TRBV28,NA,TGTGCCAGCAAGGGATGGGATGGCTACACCTTC,CASKGWDGYTF
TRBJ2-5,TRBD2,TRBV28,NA,TGTGCCAGCAGTCTCGGGACTAGCGGGAAGTTAGAGACCCAGTACTTC,CASSLGTSGKLETQYF
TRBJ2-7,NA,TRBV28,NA,TGTGCCAGCAGTCAGCGCCCCTACGAGCAGTACTTC,CASSQRPYEQYF
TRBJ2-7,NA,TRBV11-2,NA,TGTGCCAGCAGCTTAGAGGGGGCCCTTCTCTACGAGCAGTACTTC,CASSLEGALLYEQYF
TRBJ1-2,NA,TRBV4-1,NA,TGCGCCAGCAGCCTGACGGACGGATCTAACTATGGCTACACCTTC,CASSLTDGSNYGYTF
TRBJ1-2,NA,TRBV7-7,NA,TGTGCCAGCAGCTTAAGGGAGTTTAACTATGGCTACACCTTC,CASSLREFNYGYTF
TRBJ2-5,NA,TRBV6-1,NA,TGTGCCAGCCCCTTGGAAAGCGTAGGGGTAGAGACCCAGTACTTC,CASPLESVGVETQYF
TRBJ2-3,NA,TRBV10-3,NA,TGTGCCATCAGTGGGGAGGAAGATACGCAGTATTTT,CAISGEEDTQYF
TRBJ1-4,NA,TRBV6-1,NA,TGTGCCAGCAGTGCGTTTCAGGGTCCTTATGAAAAACTGTTTTTT,CASSAFQGPYEKLFF
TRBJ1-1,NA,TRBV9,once,TGTGCCAGCAGCGCGGGACCAGGGAGCACTGAAGCTTTCTTT,CASSAGPGSTEAFF
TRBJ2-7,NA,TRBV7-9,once,TGTGCCAGCTTTGACGTTTATTACGAGCAGTACTTC,CASFDVYYEQYF
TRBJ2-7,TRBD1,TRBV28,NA,TGTGCCAGCAGTTTACTTCCGCGGACAGGGGACTACGAGCAGTACTTC,CASSLLPRTGDYEQYF
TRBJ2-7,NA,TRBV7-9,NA,TGTGCCAGCAGCTTAGGTTCGGGTTCCTACGAGCAGTACTTC,CASSLGSGSYEQYF
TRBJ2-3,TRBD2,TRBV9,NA,TGTGCCAGCAGCGTAGAAGGCCTAGCGGGAGGGCTGGCAGATACGCAGTATTTT,CASSVEGLAGGLADTQYF